This entry lists 5 T cell receptor beta chains sequenced from one sample in a study of T cells in Graves' hyperthyroidism and ophthalmopathy. Amplified regions were TCR beta CDR3 sequences from RNA transcripts. RT-PCR in the first round (using the HTBI primer set) targeted the TCR CDR3. TCRdb used MiXCR to reprocess the multiplex PCR reads, holding one entry per CDR3 protein. The table records 550,000 to 600,000 distinct CDR3 sequences, 16% of them present only once. Sequenced sample: blood. All receptors come from a woman younger than 35 with Graves' hyperthyroidism.

The table lists this clonotype with a few counts. The V and J genes are TRBV28 and TRBJ2-6, with a possible D match to TRBD2 (7 bases). The CDR3 is 15 residues long. Germline values: CDR1 MDHEN, CDR2 SYDVKM. Trimming stripped 9 bases from V and 8 bases from J, with 20 bases between. CDR3 sequence (DNA): TGTGCCAGTAAACTAGGGGGGGAGGAATCCAACGTCCTGACTTTC. It is translated as CASKLGGEESNVLTF.

This clonotype was found a few times. The chain uses TRBV10-2 and TRBJ2-5; 8 bases match TRBD2. This CDR3 comprises 19 residues. Per germline, CDR1 WSHSY and CDR2 SAAADI. V lost 0 bases to trimming and J lost 3 bases; unmatched junction nucleotides: 15. CDR3 region: CASSESYTPWRRGEETQYF. For the CDR3, the DNA is TGCGCCAGCAGTGAGTCGTACACCCCCTGGCGGCGGGGGGAAGAGACCCAGTACTTC.

This clonotype was counted many times. V and J are TRBV12-3 or TRBV12-4 and TRBJ1-5, with D maybe TRBD1 (6 bases). V was cut by 1 base and J by 5 bases, with 15 bases left in between. The CDR3 length is 16 residues. CDR3 loop: CASSLGSDRSYQPQHF. CDR3 in DNA: TGTGCCAGCAGTTTAGGAAGTGACAGGTCGTATCAGCCCCAGCATTTT.

The chain's CDR3 is CATSTRDRFTYEQYF. The DNA of the CDR3 is TGTGCCACCAGCACGAGAGACCGCTTTACCTACGAGCAGTACTTC. V is TRBV15 and J is TRBJ2-7; D ambiguous. Trimming left V 4 bases short and J 2 bases short, with 15 bases between. This CDR3 has 15 residues. In germline, CDR1 is LNHNV, CDR2 YYDKDF (reference sequence).

This clonotype has at least ten counts. V gene TRBV20-1 combines with J gene TRBJ2-1; D possibly uses TRBD1 or TRBD2 (5 bases each). This CDR3 has 15 residues. Germline V gene data show CDR1 as DFQATT and CDR2 as SNEGSKA (reference sequence). The ends were cut back, 0 bases at V and 1 base at J, with 10 bases in the middle. This CDR3 reads CSARDPGRSYNEQFF. In nucleotides, the CDR3 is TGCAGTGCTAGAGATCCGGGGCGGTCCTACAATGAGCAGTTCTTC.